This entry lists 11 T cell receptor beta chains sequenced from one sample in a study of spatial heterogeneity in lung cancer. General study points: For expanded intratumoral alpha and beta TCRs, counts tracked tumor mutation counts.

Their recognized antigens are unknown. TCRdb redid the calling of the 5' RACE reads with MiXCR, one entry per CDR3 protein. The table lists thousands of distinct CDR3 sequences, around 15% of them singletons. Noted time point: sample taken at primary tumor resection. This material consisted of lung tumor tissue, taken at surgery. The receptors here all came from a male donor with early-stage non-small cell lung cancer.

This clonotype has at least ten counts. This beta chain turned up in a library designed for alpha chains; as an off-target read, its abundance says little. The chain joins TRBV29-1 to TRBJ2-2; no firm D call. Germline V gene lookup returns CDR1 SQVTM and CDR2 ANQGSEA. The CDR3 runs to 12 residues. The V end lost 5 bases, the J end lost 3 bases, and 7 bases lay between the germline ends. The CDR3 sequence is CSVRQDTGELFF. The CDR3, as DNA: TGCAGCGTTCGGCAGGACACCGGGGAGCTGTTTTTT.

A word on this clonotype: This beta chain turned up in a library designed for alpha chains; as an off-target read, its abundance says little. The genes are TRBV5-1 and TRBJ2-5; 9 bases line up with TRBD1. The ends lost 4 bases at V and 1 base at J; junction bases unmatched: 5. The CDR3 consists of 15 residues. Germline lookup yields CDR1 SGHRS and CDR2 YFSETQ. In nucleotides, the CDR3 is TGCGCCAGCAGCATGAGACAGGGGGGCCAAGAGACCCAGTACTTC. Protein: CASSMRQGGQETQYF.

This clonotype was seen repeatedly, ten times or more. Because the library targeted alpha chains, this beta chain is an off-target read whose size means little. The J gene is TRBJ2-1, the V gene TRBV27; 7 positions agree with TRBD2. The J segment lost 3 bases and the V segment lost 8 bases, leaving 13 bases of the junction unmatched. The CDR3 contains 16 residues. Germline V CDR1 and CDR2: MNHEY, SMNVEV (reference sequence). Here the CDR3 reads CASSFTAGAVYNEQFF. CDR3 coding DNA: TGTGCCAGCTCCTTTACGGCGGGAGCGGTCTACAATGAGCAGTTCTTC.

Comment on this clonotype: The size of this beta chain means little, since it is a stray read in a library made for alpha chains. This chain links TRBV5-6 with TRBJ1-6; a possible D gene is TRBD1 (5 bases). Looked up from germline, CDR1 is SGHDT and CDR2 is YYEEEE. The CDR3 has 14 amino acids. Trimming took 4 bases from V and 6 from J, leaving 11 bases between them. The CDR3 here is CASSIGGSNSPLHF. In DNA form, the CDR3 reads TGTGCCAGCAGCATTGGGGGGAGTAATTCACCCCTCCACTTT.

This clonotype rates as medium-sized (0.01 to 0.1%). As an off-target read in a library built for alpha chains, this beta chain has a frequency of little significance. This rearrangement joins TRBV5-1 to TRBJ2-1, with D unclear. The germline V gene encodes CDR1 SGHRS and CDR2 YFSETQ. The V end lost 0 bases, the J end lost 6 bases, and 4 bases lay between the germline ends. The CDR3 runs 12 residues. CDR3 loop: CASSLEGNEQFF. As DNA, the CDR3 is TGCGCCAGCAGCTTGGAAGGCAATGAGCAGTTCTTC.

This clonotype was observed a few times. The library was designed around alpha chains, so this beta chain is a stray read whose abundance carries little weight. The CDR3 sequence is CASSLVGQTRRETQYF. The CDR3 nucleotides read TGCGCCAGCAGCTTGGTGGGGCAGACTAGGAGAGAGACCCAGTACTTC. This chain uses TRBV5-1 with TRBJ2-5; weak D call: TRBD2 (6 bases). With 0 bases removed from V and 4 bases from J, the gap between germline ends came to 16 bases. CDR1 and CDR2 from the germline V gene are SGHRS and YFSETQ. There are 16 residues in the CDR3.

This clonotype was seen ten or more times. This beta chain is a stray sequence in a library constructed for alpha chains; its clone size is not meaningful. The chain carries TRBV2 and TRBJ1-1; a possible D gene is TRBD1 (6 bases). There are 15 residues in the CDR3. CDR1 and CDR2 (germline): SNHLY, FYNNEI. The V end was cut by 6 bases, the J end by 2 bases, with 16 bases between. The CDR3 here is CASRDPRGGNTEAFF. As DNA, the CDR3 is TGTGCCAGCAGGGATCCAAGAGGGGGTAACACTGAAGCTTTCTTT. Variable domain in full (rest from reference TRBV2 and TRBJ1-1): EPEVTQTPSHQVTQMGQEVILRCVPISNHLYFYWYRQILGQKVEFLVSFYNNEISEKSEIFDDQFSVERPDGSNFTLKIRSTKLEDSAMYFCASRDPRGGNTEAFFGQGTRLTVV.

This clonotype is judged medium-sized. For a library built for alpha chains, this beta chain is a stray read; little rests on its size. The genes are TRBV5-1 and TRBJ1-1; D call uncertain. V dropped 1 base and J dropped 7 bases, with 11 bases sitting between them. The V gene's germline CDR1 is SGHRS and CDR2 YFSETQ. There are 13 residues in the CDR3. The CDR3 loop is CASSLLSESEAFF. The CDR3 DNA is TGCGCCAGCAGCTTGTTGTCAGAAAGTGAAGCTTTCTTT.

This clonotype was counted ten times or more. This beta chain is an unintended read in a library built for alpha chains; its size means little. V usage is TRBV10-3 and J usage is TRBJ1-3, with D tentatively TRBD1 (6 bases). The CDR3 sequence is 15 residues long. V was cut by 6 bases and J by 0 bases, with 12 bases left in between. CDR1 is ENHRY and CDR2 is SYGVKD in the germline V gene. CDR3 in amino acids: CAIRRQDYSGNTIYF. The CDR3 region has the DNA TGTGCCATCAGACGACAGGACTACTCTGGAAACACCATATATTTT.

About this clonotype: This beta chain is an off-target read within a library intended for alpha chains, so its frequency means little. CDR3 coding DNA: TGTGCCAGCAGTTTAAGGGGGAGCACTGAAGCTTTCTTT. It codes for CASSLRGSTEAFF. The gene calls are TRBV12-3 or TRBV12-4 and TRBJ1-1, with a tentative D call TRBD1 (6 bases). CDR3 length: 13 amino acids. The V and J ends lost 2 bases and 4 bases respectively, with 8 bases between them.

Of note for this clonotype: As an off-target read in a library built for alpha chains, this beta chain has a frequency of little significance. The J gene is TRBJ2-3, the V gene TRBV5-1; 11 bases line up with TRBD2. Germline values: CDR1 SGHRS, CDR2 YFSETQ. Germline trimming cut 2 bases from V and 6 bases from J; bases unmatched to any gene: 2. This CDR3 is 14 amino acids long. This CDR3 reads CASSFSGGADTQYF. Written as DNA, the CDR3 is TGCGCCAGCAGCTTTAGCGGGGGGGCGGATACGCAGTATTTT. Drawing the rest from reference TRBV5-1 and TRBJ2-3, the complete variable domain is KAGVTQTPRYLIKTRGQQVTLSCSPISGHRSVSWYQQTPGQGLQFLFEYFSETQRNKGNFPGRFSGRQFSNSRSEMNVSTLELGDSALYLCASSFSGGADTQYFGPGTRLTVL.